This TCR beta chain came from a study of shared clonotypes between healthy human individuals. Only CD45RO-negative cells positively selected for CCR7 counted as naive CD8 cells, so terminally differentiated effector memory CD45RA+ cells were excluded. Comment on this clone: The antigen is undetermined.

Repertoires were generated with immunoSEQ multiplex PCR, while TCRdb's copy carries only in-frame clones and drops some. The table shows under 1 million clones, with 90% to 98% occurring only once. General study points: Having only a few donors restricted how much genetic and exposure-history diversity was captured.

The CDR3 extends over 15 amino acids. Unmatched junction bases numbered 4, after V lost 5 bases and J lost 3 bases. The germline CDR1 and CDR2 sequences are SGHTA and FQGNSA. The receptor's source is a young man in good health. The material sequenced was naive CD8+ T cells sorted from blood. The chain couples TRBV7-2 to TRBJ1-5; 10 bases are shared with TRBD1. The CDR3 is CASSVTGGVNQPQHF. For the CDR3, the DNA is TGTGCCAGCAGCGTGACAGGGGGCGTCAATCAGCCCCAGCATTTT.